Following are 22 T cell receptor beta chains from one sample sequenced in a study of cytomegalovirus exposure and HLA in healthy donors. TCRdb's table, derived via immunoSEQ multiplex PCR, lists solely in-frame clones and lacks some. The table includes 150,000 to 200,000 clones, approximately 81% detected once. Sequencing input: PBMCs. The origin of the receptors is a man between 18 and 29 years old in good health and CMV-seropositive.

This clone was found once. The J gene is TRBJ2-6, the V gene TRBV9, with TRBD1 matching 7 bases. The V gene end was trimmed by 4 bases and the J gene end by 1 base; junction bases not matched to a gene: 5. The CDR3 spans 16 residues. Germline V CDR1 and CDR2: SGDLS, YYNGEE. The CDR3 DNA is TGTGCCAGCAGCTTTCGACAGGGATCTGGGGCCAACGTCCTGACTTTC. It specifies CASSFRQGSGANVLTF.

V usage is TRBV19 and J usage is TRBJ1-1; 7 bases align to TRBD1. The CDR3 is 12 amino acids. J was trimmed by 4 bases and V by 7 bases; bases with no gene match: 3. Looked up from germline, CDR1 is LNHDA and CDR2 is SQIVND (reference sequence). CDR3 in DNA: TGTGCCAGTACCTCAGGGGGCACTGAAGCTTTCTTT. This gives the protein CASTSGGTEAFF. The full variable domain, rest sourced from reference TRBV19 and TRBJ1-1, is DGGITQSPKYLFRKEGQNVTLSCEQNLNHDAMYWYRQDPGQGLRLIYYSQIVNDFQKGDIAEGYSVSREKKESFPLTVTSAQKNPTAFYLCASTSGGTEAFFGQGTRLTVV.

The chain uses TRBV28 and TRBJ1-5; D gene uncertain. The CDR3 covers 15 residues. V gave up 3 bases and J gave up 0 bases, with 9 bases separating them. Germline-derived CDR1 and CDR2 are MDHEN and SYDVKM. The CDR3 protein is CASSFAGPSNQPQHF. The CDR3 DNA sequence: TGTGCCAGCAGTTTTGCGGGTCCTAGCAATCAGCCCCAGCATTTT.

Of note for this clone: Other DNA sequences in the same sample also yield this CDR3. The chain links TRBV27 to TRBJ2-3; 10 bases are a match to TRBD1. Losses at the gene ends were 3 bases for V and 1 base for J; bases not matched to a gene: 1. The CDR3 sequence is 15 residues long. Per germline, CDR1 MNHEY and CDR2 SMNVEV (reference sequence). CDR3: CASSFGTGGTDTQYF. The CDR3 DNA reads TGTGCCAGCAGTTTCGGGACAGGGGGCACAGATACGCAGTATTTT.

The gene calls are TRBV5-1 and TRBJ2-7; D unresolved. V was shortened by 0 bases and J by 4 bases, with 5 bases between the two germline ends. The CDR3 contains 12 residues. CDR1 is SGHRS and CDR2 is YFSETQ in the germline V gene. The DNA of the CDR3 is TGCGCCAGCAGCTTGGGGGCTTACGAGCAGTACTTC. It encodes CASSLGAYEQYF.

The rearrangement uses TRBV11-2 and TRBJ1-1, with D tentatively TRBD1 (6 bases). CDR1 is SGHAT and CDR2 is FQNNGV in the germline V gene. V lost 0 bases to trimming and J lost 3 bases, with 14 bases between them. This CDR3 has 16 residues. In DNA, the CDR3 is TGTGCCAGCAGCTTAGAAGTTGCAGGGGCGGACACTGAAGCTTTCTTT. As protein: CASSLEVAGADTEAFF.

The V call is TRBV14, the J call TRBJ2-7; D remains ambiguous. V gave up 0 bases and J gave up 1 base, with 7 bases separating them. Germline CDR1 reads SGHDN; CDR2 reads FVKESK. The CDR3 runs 14 residues. CDR3 coding DNA: TGTGCCAGCAGCCAAGATCCGGAGTCCTACGAGCAGTACTTC. Protein sequence: CASSQDPESYEQYF.

The chain has TRBV7-9 and TRBJ2-1, with D possibly TRBD2 on 5 matching bases. The CDR3 is 15 amino acids. The germline CDR1 and CDR2 sequences are SEHNR and FQNEAQ (reference sequence). The ends were cut back, 0 bases at V and 1 base at J, with 7 bases in the middle. CDR3 bases: TGTGCCAGCAGCTTAGCGGGGAGATCCTACAATGAGCAGTTCTTC. Amino acids: CASSLAGRSYNEQFF.

This chain links TRBV10-3 with TRBJ1-5; TRBD1 is a possible D gene (6 bases). Trimming took off 4 bases at V and 3 bases at J, with 13 bases between the two ends. Germline-derived CDR1 and CDR2 are ENHRY and SYGVKD. The CDR3 runs 15 residues. CDR3 in amino acids: CAISVGDTINQPQHF. The CDR3 DNA sequence: TGTGCCATCAGTGTGGGGGACACCATCAATCAGCCCCAGCATTTT.

This rearrangement joins TRBV25-1 to TRBJ2-2; TRBD2 might be the D (6 bases). V was clipped by 4 bases and J by 3 bases, with 9 bases between them. The CDR3 runs to 14 residues. Germline CDR1 is MGHDK and CDR2 is SYGVNS. The CDR3 DNA reads as TGTGCCAGCAGTGCGTGGGGGGACACCGGGGAGCTGTTTTTT. It codes for CASSAWGDTGELFF.

CDR3 region: CASSLGGEAKNIQYF. The DNA for the CDR3 is TGTGCCAGCAGCCTCGGGGGTGAAGCCAAAAACATTCAGTACTTC. V and J are TRBV5-4 and TRBJ2-4, with D possibly matching TRBD2 (6 bases). V shed 4 bases and J shed 0 bases, with 11 bases lying between them. Germline CDR1 and CDR2: SGHNT and YYREEE (reference sequence). The CDR3 is made up of 15 amino acids.

This clone was detected only once. The chain combines TRBV2 with TRBJ2-7; perhaps D is TRBD1 or TRBD2 (6 bases each). Germline-derived CDR1 and CDR2 are SNHLY and FYNNEI. With 6 bases removed from V and 6 bases from J, the gap between germline ends came to 12 bases. The CDR3 length is 12 residues. This chain's CDR3 is CASREQGLEQYF. Written as DNA, the CDR3 is TGTGCCAGCAGAGAACAGGGACTCGAGCAGTACTTC.

V gene TRBV9 combines with J gene TRBJ1-3; D is perhaps TRBD1 (5 bases). The germline V and J ends were trimmed by 4 bases and 0 bases, with 8 bases remaining between them. CDR1 is SGDLS, CDR2 YYNGEE, per germline. CDR3 length equals 14 residues. The CDR3 DNA is TGTGCCAGCAGCTTGACAGACTCTGGAAACACCATATATTTT. Its translation: CASSLTDSGNTIYF.

The genes are TRBV4-1 and TRBJ2-2; 11 bases align to TRBD1. The CDR3 contains 17 residues. V lost 4 bases to trimming and J lost 4 bases; unmatched junction nucleotides: 8. The germline gives CDR1 MGHRA, CDR2 YSYEKL. CDR3 protein: CASSPPGQGASTGELFF. DNA of the CDR3: TGCGCCAGCAGCCCACCCGGACAGGGGGCAAGCACCGGGGAGCTGTTTTTT.

In DNA form, the CDR3 reads TGCGCCAGCAGCTTGGTCAGTTTACAAGAGACCCAGTACTTC. It encodes CASSLVSLQETQYF. The rearrangement uses TRBV5-1 and TRBJ2-5; D is unresolved. The CDR3 covers 14 residues. Trimming shortened V by 0 bases and J by 2 bases, and 8 bases separated the two germline ends. CDR1 SGHRS and CDR2 YFSETQ come from the germline V gene.

The rearrangement uses TRBV5-4 and TRBJ2-1; 8 nucleotides agree with TRBD2. The junction had 6 bases not matched to a gene; V was cut back by 0 bases and J by 7 bases. Germline CDR1 is SGHNT and CDR2 is YYREEE (reference sequence). CDR3 size: 15 residues. CDR3 in amino acids: CASSLEGGGRNEQFF. In nucleotides, the CDR3 is TGTGCCAGCAGCTTGGAAGGCGGCGGGAGGAATGAGCAGTTCTTC.

This clone has a handful of counts. The chain recombines TRBV9 with TRBJ2-7; 12 bases map to TRBD2. Trimming removed 3 bases from V and 8 bases from J; junction bases left unmatched: 9. The CDR3 consists of 15 residues. CDR1 and CDR2 (germline): SGDLS, YYNGEE. CDR3 loop: CASSATFGLAGQQYF. DNA for the CDR3: TGTGCCAGCAGCGCTACTTTCGGACTAGCGGGACAGCAGTACTTC.

V gene TRBV7-8 combines with J gene TRBJ1-1; the D is unclear. Germline V CDR1 and CDR2: SGHVS, FQNEAQ. Trimming took off 5 bases at V and 4 bases at J, with 11 bases between the two ends. The CDR3 is made up of 13 amino acids. The CDR3 sequence is CASSRHGVTEAFF. For the CDR3, the DNA is TGTGCCAGCAGCCGCCACGGGGTCACTGAAGCTTTCTTT.

V gene TRBV6-1 combines with J gene TRBJ2-2, with 8 bases aligning to TRBD1. Germline values: CDR1 MNHNS, CDR2 SASEGT. The trim removed 10 bases at V and 4 bases at J, leaving 8 bases unmatched. The CDR3 covers 14 residues. The CDR3 reads CAIGTGARTGELFF. As DNA, the CDR3 is TGTGCCATCGGGACAGGCGCGCGCACCGGGGAGCTGTTTTTT.

The rearrangement uses TRBV28 and TRBJ1-4; 8 bases are a match to TRBD1. The CDR3 has 13 amino acids. V dropped 5 bases and J dropped 8; count of bases not matched to a gene: 4. Germline V lookup: CDR1 MDHEN, CDR2 SYDVKM. CDR3 nucleotide sequence: TGTGCCAGCAGTGGACAGGGCAGAGAAAAACTGTTTTTT. This gives the protein CASSGQGREKLFF.

About this clone: Other DNA sequences in this sample translate to the same CDR3. The chain employs TRBV28 and TRBJ2-2; possible D gene TRBD2, 5 bases. In germline, CDR1 is MDHEN, CDR2 SYDVKM. The CDR3 spans 17 residues. The V end was cut by 2 bases, the J end by 5 bases, with 18 bases between. The CDR3 DNA is TGTGCCAGCAGTTTACCGAGGGCCTCAGGTGGGACCGGGGAGCTGTTTTTT. Protein sequence: CASSLPRASGGTGELFF.

V and J are TRBV4-1 and TRBJ1-1; tentatively, D is TRBD1 (5 bases). Deletions cut 2 bases from V and 6 bases from J, with 10 bases between. Germline values: CDR1 MGHRA, CDR2 YSYEKL. The length of the CDR3 is 13 residues. The CDR3 sequence is CASSQPGRSEAFF. The CDR3 nucleotides are TGCGCCAGCAGCCAACCAGGGCGGTCTGAAGCTTTCTTT.